Each of the 20 T cell receptor beta chains below was sequenced from the same sample in a study of graft-versus-host responses after intestinal transplantation. No antigen has been assigned to these receptors. Method: immunoSEQ multiplex PCR; TCRdb's copy keeps in-frame clones and lacks some. The sample includes 85,000 to 90,000 clones, roughly 89% seen only once; the top ten take about 0.28%. The sequenced sample was unstimulated CD4+ T cells sorted from spleen or lymph node cells, obtained before intestinal transplant. The receptor source for this set is a human donor who received an intestinal transplant.

This clone was counted a few times. This chain links TRBV6-5 with TRBJ2-1; 7 nucleotides agree with TRBD1. The CDR3 is 15 residues long. Trimming cost V 0 bases and J 5 bases; bases outside gene matches: 4. In germline, CDR1 is MNHEY, CDR2 SVGAGI. CDR3 protein: CASSYSPTGNNEQFF. The CDR3 DNA sequence: TGTGCCAGCAGTTACTCTCCGACAGGGAACAATGAGCAGTTCTTC.

The gene calls are TRBV4-1 and TRBJ2-1; no definite D call. Trimming removed 3 bases from V and 7 bases from J, with 7 bases in between. This CDR3 region has 12 residues. Germline lookup yields CDR1 MGHRA and CDR2 YSYEKL. CDR3 DNA: TGCGCCAGCAGCCACGCTACTAATGAGCAGTTCTTC. Protein product: CASSHATNEQFF.

The chain combines TRBV7-9 with TRBJ2-2, with D possibly TRBD1 on 5 matching bases. The germline gives CDR1 SEHNR, CDR2 FQNEAQ (reference sequence). V was clipped by 4 bases and J by 0 bases, with 6 bases between them. CDR3 length: 14 residues. CDR3 loop: CASSWTTNTGELFF. DNA of the CDR3: TGTGCCAGCAGCTGGACAACGAACACCGGGGAGCTGTTTTTT.

The J gene is TRBJ2-1, the V gene TRBV7-9, with unresolved D. CDR3 length: 12 residues. V lost 5 bases to trimming and J lost 11 bases, with 13 bases between them. Germline assignment: CDR1 SEHNR and CDR2 FQNEAQ (reference sequence). The CDR3 here is CASSHSYGQQFF. DNA for the CDR3: TGTGCCAGCAGCCACTCCTATGGGCAGCAGTTCTTC.

The CDR3 coding sequence is TGTGCCAGCAGCCGAAACCGCCGACTAGCGGATTCGGCCTACGAGCAGTACTTC. Its protein product is CASSRNRRLADSAYEQYF. This rearrangement joins TRBV13 to TRBJ2-7, with 9 bases fitting TRBD2. V lost 5 bases and J lost 2; bases outside the gene matches: 16. This CDR3 is 18 amino acids long. CDR1 and CDR2 from the germline V gene are PRHDT and FYEKMQ (reference sequence).

This sequence joins TRBV13 and TRBJ1-2; 12 nucleotides line up with TRBD1. Germline V CDR1 and CDR2: PRHDT, FYEKMQ (reference sequence). This CDR3 region has 15 residues. Unmatched junction bases numbered 8, after V lost 5 bases and J lost 7 bases. The CDR3 DNA follows: TGTGCCAGCAGCCCCGCGGGACAGGGGGCTAGTGGCTACACCTTC. This gives the protein CASSPAGQGASGYTF.

The CDR3 DNA reads TGTGCCAGCAGCTTAGCCCTACTGACCAACGTCCTGACTTTC. Its translation: CASSLALLTNVLTF. The chain recombines TRBV7-9 with TRBJ2-6; D call uncertain. The CDR3 consists of 14 residues. Germline values: CDR1 SEHNR, CDR2 FQNEAQ (reference sequence). The V gene lost 0 bases and the J gene lost 8 bases, with 8 bases spanning the gap. Together with reference TRBV7-9 and TRBJ2-6, the CDR3 gives the full variable domain: DTGVSQNPRHKITKRGQNVTFRCDPISEHNRLYWYRQTLGQGPEFLTYFQNEAQLEKSRLLSDRFSAERPKGSFSTLEIQRTEQGDSAMYLCASSLALLTNVLTFGAGSRLTVL.

The chain employs TRBV25-1 and TRBJ1-2; 10 bases are shared with TRBD1. J was trimmed by 4 bases and V by 2 bases; bases with no gene match: 10. The CDR3 sequence is 17 residues long. Germline values: CDR1 MGHDK, CDR2 SYGVNS. The DNA of the CDR3 is TGTGCCAGCAGTGAACTGACAGGGGGCAGTCTCCTCTATGGCTACACCTTC. As protein: CASSELTGGSLLYGYTF.

V is TRBV29-1 and J is TRBJ1-1, with D possibly being TRBD1 (5 bases). This CDR3 region has 13 residues. Germline-derived CDR1 and CDR2 are SQVTM and ANQGSEA. Between the trimmed V and J ends, which lost 3 bases and 5 bases, there was a span of 13 bases. CDR3 region: CSVEDPGRTEAFF. The CDR3 DNA is TGCAGCGTTGAGGACCCAGGGCGGACTGAAGCTTTCTTT.

This chain links TRBV5-8 with TRBJ2-1, with D tentatively TRBD2 (6 bases). CDR3 length equals 17 residues. The V gene's germline CDR1 is SGHTS and CDR2 YDEGEE. Between the trimmed V and J ends, which lost 0 bases and 10 bases, there was a span of 23 bases. The CDR3 DNA reads TGTGCCAGCAGCTTGGCAGTCGGTAGCGGCGGGGCAAAAGAGCAGTTCTTC. Encoded protein: CASSLAVGSGGAKEQFF.

The gene calls are TRBV30 and TRBJ2-2; TRBD2 matches at 7 bases. V lost 2 bases, J lost 8 bases, and 8 bases stayed unmatched. The germline V gene has CDR1 GTSNPN and CDR2 SVGIG (reference sequence). The CDR3 extends over 14 amino acids. CDR3 region: CAWSRIAGRGELFF. As DNA, the CDR3 is TGTGCCTGGAGTAGAATAGCGGGTCGGGGGGAGCTGTTTTTT.

V gene TRBV27 combines with J gene TRBJ2-5; the D gene is possibly TRBD1 (8 bases). The V gene lost 3 bases and the J gene lost 5 bases, with 13 bases spanning the gap. There are 14 residues in the CDR3. Germline CDR1 MNHEY, CDR2 SMNVEV (reference sequence). CDR3 residues: CASSFLQGGETQYF. CDR3 nucleotide sequence: TGTGCCAGCAGTTTTCTACAGGGGGGGGAGACCCAGTACTTC.

The gene calls are TRBV28 and TRBJ2-1; 13 bases align to TRBD2. V lost 2 bases to trimming and J lost 9 bases; unmatched junction nucleotides: 10. Germline CDR1 MDHEN, CDR2 SYDVKM. CDR3 size: 17 residues. The CDR3 spells CASSLPGPGLAGSEQFF. The CDR3 DNA follows: TGTGCCAGCAGTTTACCGGGGCCGGGACTAGCGGGATCTGAGCAGTTCTTC.

Comments on this clone: The identical CDR3 is also encoded by other nucleotide sequences in the sample. This chain connects TRBV11-3 to TRBJ2-1; the match to TRBD2 covers 15 bases. From germline, CDR1 is SGHNT and CDR2 YENEEA. V was clipped by 5 bases and J by 7 bases; unmatched bases: 6. CDR3 length equals 16 residues. The chain's CDR3 is CASSPRGLAGGNEQFF. In DNA, the CDR3 is TGTGCCAGCAGCCCGCGGGGACTAGCGGGAGGTAATGAGCAGTTCTTC. Together with reference TRBV11-3 and TRBJ2-1, the CDR3 gives the full variable domain: EAGVVQSPRYKIIEKKQPVAFWCNPISGHNTLYWYLQNLGQGPELLIRYENEEAVDDSQLPKDRFSAERLKGVDSTLKIQPAELGDSAVYLCASSPRGLAGGNEQFFGPGTRLTVL.

The rearrangement joins TRBV29-1 to TRBJ2-3, with D possibly TRBD2 on 5 matching bases. V lost 1 base and J lost 0, with 14 bases in between. The germline V gene has CDR1 SQVTM and CDR2 ANQGSEA. This CDR3 spans 16 amino acids. CDR3 protein: CSVEGWSGSSTDTQYF. The DNA for the CDR3 is TGCAGCGTTGAAGGTTGGAGCGGATCTAGCACAGATACGCAGTATTTT.

V gene TRBV7-8 combines with J gene TRBJ2-5, with D tentatively TRBD1 or TRBD2 (5 bases each). V shed 1 base and J shed 2 bases, with 26 bases lying between them. The CDR3 is 20 residues long. Germline V gene data show CDR1 as SGHVS and CDR2 as FQNEAQ. The CDR3 DNA sequence: TGTGCCAGCAGCTTAGTCGCTTATAACGTAATCCGGGACGTTCAAGAGACCCAGTACTTC. Amino acids: CASSLVAYNVIRDVQETQYF.

The chain recombines TRBV6-5 with TRBJ1-3; D is unclear. The CDR3 extends over 14 amino acids. Looked up from germline, CDR1 is MNHEY and CDR2 is SVGAGI. The V gene lost 5 bases and the J gene lost 0 bases, with 8 bases spanning the gap. This CDR3 reads CASSGDYSGNTIYF. In DNA form, the CDR3 reads TGTGCCAGCAGTGGGGATTACTCTGGAAACACCATATATTTT.

The chain links TRBV7-2 to TRBJ2-7, with 11 bases identical to TRBD2. The CDR3 extends over 12 amino acids. Germline V gene lookup returns CDR1 SGHTA and CDR2 FQGNSA. Losses at the gene ends were 2 bases for V and 9 bases for J; bases not matched to a gene: 0. The CDR3 bases are TGTGCCAGCAGCTTAACTAGCGGGAGGCAGTACTTC. This sequence encodes CASSLTSGRQYF.

This clone was detected once. The chain couples TRBV7-7 to TRBJ1-2, with 8 bases lining up with TRBD1. The CDR3 covers 16 residues. The trim removed 5 bases at V and 4 bases at J, leaving 12 bases unmatched. Germline assignment: CDR1 SSHAT and CDR2 FNYEAQ (reference sequence). The CDR3 DNA is TGTGCCAGCAGCCCCTCTGGACAGGGTTTAACCTATGGCTACACCTTC. Translating it yields CASSPSGQGLTYGYTF.

The V and J genes are TRBV7-9 and TRBJ1-1; D unclear. The CDR3 is 13 residues long. Germline CDR1 is SEHNR and CDR2 is FQNEAQ (reference sequence). Trimming pared 0 bases from V and 2 bases from J, leaving 4 bases between. The CDR3 spells CASSLAPNTEAFF. Here the CDR3 DNA reads TGTGCCAGCAGCTTAGCCCCCAACACTGAAGCTTTCTTT.